The T cell receptor beta chain under discussion was sequenced for a study of early T cells in non-severe SARS-CoV-2 infection. Study-wide context: With bulk RNA from unsorted whole blood as input, sequencing yielded unpaired chains. Study observations and caveats: A preference for anti-spike CD8 responses marked VDJdb matching, which missed private and CD4 specificities.

In regard to this clonotype: What it binds is unknown.

This CDR3 spans 12 amino acids. V was shortened by 0 bases and J by 7 bases, with 4 bases between the two germline ends. The germline CDR1 and CDR2 sequences are DFQATT and SNEGSKA (reference sequence). Individual cDNA molecules received unique molecular identifiers. MiXCR was run by TCRdb on the 5' RACE reads, yielding one entry per CDR3 protein. This table has about 46,000 distinct CDR3 sequences, roughly 5% appearing once. The J gene is TRBJ1-6, the V gene TRBV20-1; D ambiguous. The input for sequencing was whole blood, taken at baseline. This TCR derives from an adult who was a healthcare worker with PCR-confirmed SARS-CoV-2 infection or an uninfected control (not recorded which). CDR3 nucleotide sequence: TGCAGTGCTAGAGATGGCAATTCACCCCTCCACTTT. Amino acid sequence: CSARDGNSPLHF.